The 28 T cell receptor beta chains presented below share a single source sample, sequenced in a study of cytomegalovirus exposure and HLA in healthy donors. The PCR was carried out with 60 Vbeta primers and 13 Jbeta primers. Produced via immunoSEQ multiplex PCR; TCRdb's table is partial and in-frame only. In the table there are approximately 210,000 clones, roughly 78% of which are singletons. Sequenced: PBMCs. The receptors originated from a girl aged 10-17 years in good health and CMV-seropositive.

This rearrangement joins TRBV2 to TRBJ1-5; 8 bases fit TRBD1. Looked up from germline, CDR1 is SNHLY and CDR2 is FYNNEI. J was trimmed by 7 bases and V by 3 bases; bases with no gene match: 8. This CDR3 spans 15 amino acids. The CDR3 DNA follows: TGTGCCAGCAGTGATGGGACAGGTCAGAAGCAGCCCCAGCATTTT. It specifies CASSDGTGQKQPQHF.

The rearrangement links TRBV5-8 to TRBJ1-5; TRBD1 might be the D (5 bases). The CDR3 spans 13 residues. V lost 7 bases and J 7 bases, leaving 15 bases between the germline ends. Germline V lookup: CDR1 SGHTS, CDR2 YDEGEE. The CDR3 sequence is CASAGGTGQPQHF. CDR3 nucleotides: TGTGCCAGCGCTGGGGGGACGGGGCAGCCCCAGCATTTT.

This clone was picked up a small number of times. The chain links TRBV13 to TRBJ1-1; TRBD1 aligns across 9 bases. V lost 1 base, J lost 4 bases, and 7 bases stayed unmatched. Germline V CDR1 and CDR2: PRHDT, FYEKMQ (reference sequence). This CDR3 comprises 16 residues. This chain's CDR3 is CASSLAPGTGSTEAFF. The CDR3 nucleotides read TGTGCCAGCAGCTTAGCCCCCGGGACAGGGAGCACTGAAGCTTTCTTT.

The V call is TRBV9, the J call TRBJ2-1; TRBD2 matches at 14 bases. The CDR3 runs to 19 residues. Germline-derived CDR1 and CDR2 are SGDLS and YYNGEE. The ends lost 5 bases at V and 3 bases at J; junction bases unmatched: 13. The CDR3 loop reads CASSETGLAGGILYNEQFF. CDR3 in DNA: TGTGCCAGCAGTGAAACTGGACTAGCGGGGGGAATTCTCTACAATGAGCAGTTCTTC.

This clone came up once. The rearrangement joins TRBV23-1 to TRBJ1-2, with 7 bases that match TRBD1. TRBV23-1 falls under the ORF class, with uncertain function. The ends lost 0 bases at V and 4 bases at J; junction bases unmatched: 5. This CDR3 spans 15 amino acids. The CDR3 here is CASSQSKGAGYGYTF. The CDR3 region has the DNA TGCGCCAGCAGTCAATCGAAGGGGGCTGGCTATGGCTACACCTTC.

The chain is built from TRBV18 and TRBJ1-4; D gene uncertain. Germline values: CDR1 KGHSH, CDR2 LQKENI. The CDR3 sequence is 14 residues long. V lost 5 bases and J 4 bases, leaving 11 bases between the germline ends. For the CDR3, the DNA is TGTGCCAGCTCATTTTCACAGAATAATGAAAAACTGTTTTTT. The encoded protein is CASSFSQNNEKLFF.

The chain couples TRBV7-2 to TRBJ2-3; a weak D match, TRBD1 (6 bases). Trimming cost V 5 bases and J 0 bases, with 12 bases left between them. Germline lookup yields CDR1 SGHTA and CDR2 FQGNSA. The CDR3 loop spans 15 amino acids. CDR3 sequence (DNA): TGTGCCAGCAGCCCGCAGGGACAAAGCACAGATACGCAGTATTTT. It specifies CASSPQGQSTDTQYF. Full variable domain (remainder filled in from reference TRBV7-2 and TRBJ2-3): GAGVSQSPSNKVTEKGKDVELRCDPISGHTALYWYRQSLGQGLEFLIYFQGNSAPDKSGLPSDRFSAERTGGSVSTLTIQRTQQEDSAVYLCASSPQGQSTDTQYFGPGTRLTVL.

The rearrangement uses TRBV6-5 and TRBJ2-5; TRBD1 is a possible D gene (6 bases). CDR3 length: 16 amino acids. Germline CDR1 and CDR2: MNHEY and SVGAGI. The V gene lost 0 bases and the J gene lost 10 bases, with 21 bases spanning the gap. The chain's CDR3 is CASSYSPGQRYDGQYF. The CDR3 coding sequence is TGTGCCAGCAGTTACTCTCCGGGACAACGATACGACGGCCAGTACTTC.

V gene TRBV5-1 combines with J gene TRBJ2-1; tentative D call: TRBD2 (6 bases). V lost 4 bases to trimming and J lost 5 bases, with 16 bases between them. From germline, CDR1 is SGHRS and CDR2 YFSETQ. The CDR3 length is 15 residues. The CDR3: CASSPGLVADNEQFF. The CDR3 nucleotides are TGCGCCAGCAGCCCGGGACTTGTGGCAGACAATGAGCAGTTCTTC.

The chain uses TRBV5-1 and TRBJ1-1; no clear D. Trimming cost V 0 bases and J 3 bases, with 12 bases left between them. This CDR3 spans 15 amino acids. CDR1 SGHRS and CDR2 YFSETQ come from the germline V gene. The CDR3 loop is CASSLAAGRYTEAFF. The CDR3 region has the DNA TGCGCCAGCAGCTTGGCGGCGGGGAGGTACACTGAAGCTTTCTTT. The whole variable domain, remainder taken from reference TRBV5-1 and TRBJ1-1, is KAGVTQTPRYLIKTRGQQVTLSCSPISGHRSVSWYQQTPGQGLQFLFEYFSETQRNKGNFPGRFSGRQFSNSRSEMNVSTLELGDSALYLCASSLAAGRYTEAFFGQGTRLTVV.

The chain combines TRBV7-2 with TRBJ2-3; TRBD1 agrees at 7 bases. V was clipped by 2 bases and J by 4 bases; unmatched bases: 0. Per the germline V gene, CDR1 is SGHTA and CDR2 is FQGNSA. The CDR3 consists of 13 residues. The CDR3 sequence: CASSLQGADTQYF. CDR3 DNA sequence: TGTGCCAGCAGCTTACAGGGGGCAGATACGCAGTATTTT.

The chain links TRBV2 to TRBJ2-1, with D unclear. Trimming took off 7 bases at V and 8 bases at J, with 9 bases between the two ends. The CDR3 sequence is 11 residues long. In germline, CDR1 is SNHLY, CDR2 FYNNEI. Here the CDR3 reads CASKYEDEQFF. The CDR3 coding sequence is TGTGCCAGCAAGTATGAGGATGAGCAGTTCTTC.

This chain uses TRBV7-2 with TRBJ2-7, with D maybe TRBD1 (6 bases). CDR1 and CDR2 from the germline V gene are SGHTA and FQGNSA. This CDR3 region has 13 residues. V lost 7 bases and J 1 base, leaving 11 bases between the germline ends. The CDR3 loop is CASTSGHSYEQYF. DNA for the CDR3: TGTGCCAGCACCTCGGGACATTCCTACGAGCAGTACTTC.

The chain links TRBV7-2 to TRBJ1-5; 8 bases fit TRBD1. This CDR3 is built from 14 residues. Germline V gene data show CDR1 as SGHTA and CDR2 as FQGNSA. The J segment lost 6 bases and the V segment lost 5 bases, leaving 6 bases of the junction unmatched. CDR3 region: CASSPGQGSQPQHF. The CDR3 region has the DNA TGTGCCAGCAGCCCCGGACAGGGTAGTCAGCCCCAGCATTTT.

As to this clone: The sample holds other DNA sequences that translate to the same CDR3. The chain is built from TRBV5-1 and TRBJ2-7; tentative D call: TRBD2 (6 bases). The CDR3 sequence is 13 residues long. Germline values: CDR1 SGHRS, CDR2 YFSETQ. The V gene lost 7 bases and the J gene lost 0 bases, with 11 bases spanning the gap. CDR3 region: CASGDSYSYEQYF. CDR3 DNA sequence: TGCGCCAGCGGGGACTCTTACTCCTACGAGCAGTACTTC.

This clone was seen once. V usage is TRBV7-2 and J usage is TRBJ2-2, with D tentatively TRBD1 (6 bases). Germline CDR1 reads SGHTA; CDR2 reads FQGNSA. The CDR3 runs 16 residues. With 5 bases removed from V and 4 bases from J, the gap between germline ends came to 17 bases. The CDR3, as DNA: TGTGCCAGCAGCCACCCCGGGACAACCTTCACCGGGGAGCTGTTTTTT. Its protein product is CASSHPGTTFTGELFF.

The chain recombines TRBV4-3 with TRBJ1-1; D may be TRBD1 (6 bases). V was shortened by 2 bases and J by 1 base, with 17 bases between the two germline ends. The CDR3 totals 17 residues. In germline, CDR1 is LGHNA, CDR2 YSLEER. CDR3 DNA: TGCGCCAGCAGCCAATGGGCAGGGGCCGAGCCGAACACTGAAGCTTTCTTT. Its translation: CASSQWAGAEPNTEAFF.

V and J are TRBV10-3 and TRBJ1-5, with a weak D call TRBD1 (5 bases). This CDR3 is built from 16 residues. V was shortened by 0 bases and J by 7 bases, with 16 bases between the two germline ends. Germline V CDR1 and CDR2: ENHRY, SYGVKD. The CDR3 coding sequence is TGTGCCATCAGTGAGTCATCTGCGGGGGGAGAACAGCCCCAGCATTTT. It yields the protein CAISESSAGGEQPQHF.

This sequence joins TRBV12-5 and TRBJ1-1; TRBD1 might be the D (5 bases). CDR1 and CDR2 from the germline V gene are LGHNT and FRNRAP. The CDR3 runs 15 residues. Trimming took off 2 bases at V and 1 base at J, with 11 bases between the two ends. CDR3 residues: CASGLYRLTNTEAFF. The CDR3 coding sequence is TGTGCTAGTGGTTTGTACAGGCTGACGAACACTGAAGCTTTCTTT.

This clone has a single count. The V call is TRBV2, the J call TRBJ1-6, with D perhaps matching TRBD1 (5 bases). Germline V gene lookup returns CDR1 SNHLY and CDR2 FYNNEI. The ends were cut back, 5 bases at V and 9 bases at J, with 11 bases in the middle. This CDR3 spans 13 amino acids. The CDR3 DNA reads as TGTGCCAGCAGTACAGGTCCCGCTTCACCCCTCCACTTT. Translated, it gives CASSTGPASPLHF. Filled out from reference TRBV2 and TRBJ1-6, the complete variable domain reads EPEVTQTPSHQVTQMGQEVILRCVPISNHLYFYWYRQILGQKVEFLVSFYNNEISEKSEIFDDQFSVERPDGSNFTLKIRSTKLEDSAMYFCASSTGPASPLHFGNGTRLTVT.

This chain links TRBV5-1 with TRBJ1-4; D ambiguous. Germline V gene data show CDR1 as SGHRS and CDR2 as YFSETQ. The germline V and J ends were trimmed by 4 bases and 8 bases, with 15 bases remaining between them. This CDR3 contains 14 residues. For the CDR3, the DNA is TGCGCCAGCAGCCAGGTGGAGGGAAACGAAAAACTGTTTTTT. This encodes CASSQVEGNEKLFF.

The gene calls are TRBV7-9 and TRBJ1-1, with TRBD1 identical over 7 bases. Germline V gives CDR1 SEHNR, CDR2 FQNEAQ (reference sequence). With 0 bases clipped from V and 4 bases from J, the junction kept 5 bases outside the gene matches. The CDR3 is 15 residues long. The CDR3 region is CASSLALGDSTEAFF. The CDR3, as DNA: TGTGCCAGCAGCTTAGCGCTTGGGGACAGCACTGAAGCTTTCTTT.

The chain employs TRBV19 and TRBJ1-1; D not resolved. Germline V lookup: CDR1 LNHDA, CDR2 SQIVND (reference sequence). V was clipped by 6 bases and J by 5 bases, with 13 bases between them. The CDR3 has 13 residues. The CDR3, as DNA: TGTGCCAGTAGCCCGACCGGGAGGACTGAAGCTTTCTTT. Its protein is CASSPTGRTEAFF.

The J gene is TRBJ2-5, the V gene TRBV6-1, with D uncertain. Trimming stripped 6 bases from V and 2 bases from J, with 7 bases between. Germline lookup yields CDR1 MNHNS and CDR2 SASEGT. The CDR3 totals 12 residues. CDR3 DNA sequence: TGTGCCAGCAGATCACAGCAAGAGACCCAGTACTTC. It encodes CASRSQQETQYF.

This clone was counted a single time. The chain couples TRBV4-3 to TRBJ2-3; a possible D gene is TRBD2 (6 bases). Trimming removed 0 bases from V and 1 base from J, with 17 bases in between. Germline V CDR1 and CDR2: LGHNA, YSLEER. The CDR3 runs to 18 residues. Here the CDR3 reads CASSQDRLWRDGTDTQYF. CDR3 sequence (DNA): TGCGCCAGCAGCCAAGATCGTCTCTGGAGGGATGGCACAGATACGCAGTATTTT.

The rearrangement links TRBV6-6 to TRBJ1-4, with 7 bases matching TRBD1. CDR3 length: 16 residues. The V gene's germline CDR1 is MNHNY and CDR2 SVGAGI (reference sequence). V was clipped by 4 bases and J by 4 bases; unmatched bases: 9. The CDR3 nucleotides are TGTGCCAGCAGTTCCCCTCGACAGGGCGGTAATGAAAAACTGTTTTTT. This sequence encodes CASSSPRQGGNEKLFF.

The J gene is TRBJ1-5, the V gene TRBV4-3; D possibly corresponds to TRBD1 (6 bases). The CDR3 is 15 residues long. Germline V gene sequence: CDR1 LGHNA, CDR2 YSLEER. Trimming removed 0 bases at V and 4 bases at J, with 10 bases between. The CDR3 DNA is TGCGCCAGCAGCCAAGAGTTCACAGGGAATCAGCCCCAGCATTTT. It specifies CASSQEFTGNQPQHF.

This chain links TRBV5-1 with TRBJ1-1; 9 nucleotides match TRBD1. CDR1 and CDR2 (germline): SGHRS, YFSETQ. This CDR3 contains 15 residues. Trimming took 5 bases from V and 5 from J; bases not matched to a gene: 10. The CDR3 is CASSTGGPGDTEAFF. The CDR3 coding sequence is TGCGCCAGCAGTACAGGGGGCCCTGGGGATACTGAAGCTTTCTTT.